The clone carrying this T cell receptor beta chain has just a few counts. The repertoire was sequenced with immunoSEQ multiplex PCR; TCRdb's copy has only in-frame clones and lacks some. Counted here are around 25,000 clones, 75% to 85% occurring once; the ten biggest clones make up about 24%. Germline V gives CDR1 SQVTM, CDR2 ANQGSEA. The CDR3 runs 14 residues. Trimming cost V 7 bases and J 8 bases; bases outside gene matches: 16. These data belong to a study of OX40 agonist ivuxolimab in advanced cancers. The chain links TRBV29-1 to TRBJ1-2, with 7 bases matching TRBD1. The TCR originated in an adult with an advanced solid tumor such as melanoma, head and neck, liver or kidney cancer. The source was CD4+ or CD8+ T cells sorted from blood, collected in a trial of the OX40 agonist ivuxolimab. The CDR3 spells CSGRDPTGTVGYTF. CDR3 in DNA: TGCAGCGGTCGAGACCCTACCGGGACAGTCGGCTACACCTTC.